This TCR beta chain was obtained from a study of blood T cell repertoires in COVID-19. As for the study in general: PBMCs, B-cell-depleted T cells, or T cells were the source of the cDNA or gDNA that made up the material.

Original methodology: Estimates of nucleated cell counts were drawn from the amplification of reference gene primers. The table came from immunoSEQ multiplex PCR; TCRdb's copy has only in-frame clones and leaves some out. The V and J calls and clone size are taken from that table; D and trimming were inferred from the DNA. The table includes 250,000 to 400,000 clones, roughly 91% detected once. The CDR3 extends over 14 amino acids. Trimming cost V 4 bases and J 4 bases, with 13 bases left between them. Germline loops: CDR1 SGHDT, CDR2 YYEEEE. This clone showed up just a few times. The V call is TRBV5-6, the J call TRBJ2-3, with D possibly being TRBD1 (5 bases). This receptor was taken from a man over 45 with active or convalescent COVID-19. Sequenced material: peripheral blood. In nucleotides, the CDR3 is TGTGCCAGCAGCCAACTCCAGGGCTCAGATACGCAGTATTTT. Its translation: CASSQLQGSDTQYF.